The 2 T cell receptor beta chains in this list originate from one sample, sequenced in a study of beta chain features in type 1 diabetes. Their antigens are not known. The study's findings and limits: Within each of all four CD4+ subsets, Type 1 diabetes patients had TCRB CDR3s that were moderately but significantly shorter.

As every portion of the isolated RNA was reverse transcribed, the sequencing read expressed TCRB transcripts. Measured with immunoSEQ multiplex PCR; TCRdb has only the in-frame clones, and not every one. The repertoire holds under 850,000 clones, with roughly 12% as singletons. Sequencing input: naive CD4+ T cells from blood. Receptors were obtained from a young man with type 1 diabetes.

The J gene is TRBJ2-2, the V gene TRBV7-3; no firm D call. The germline V gene encodes CDR1 SGHTA and CDR2 FQGTGA. This CDR3 has 15 amino acids. V was cut by 2 bases and J by 1 base, with 8 bases left in between. This CDR3 reads CASSLGQMNTGELFF. As DNA, the CDR3 is TGTGCCAGCAGCTTAGGGCAGATGAACACCGGGGAGCTGTTTTTT.

The chain has TRBV29-1 and TRBJ1-1; possible D gene TRBD1, 5 bases. Trimming stripped 4 bases from V and 4 bases from J, with 13 bases between. The length of the CDR3 is 13 residues. CDR1 and CDR2 from the germline V gene are SQVTM and ANQGSEA. The CDR3 DNA is TGCAGCGTTGCACCGGGACCCAGCACTGAAGCTTTCTTT. This gives the protein CSVAPGPSTEAFF.